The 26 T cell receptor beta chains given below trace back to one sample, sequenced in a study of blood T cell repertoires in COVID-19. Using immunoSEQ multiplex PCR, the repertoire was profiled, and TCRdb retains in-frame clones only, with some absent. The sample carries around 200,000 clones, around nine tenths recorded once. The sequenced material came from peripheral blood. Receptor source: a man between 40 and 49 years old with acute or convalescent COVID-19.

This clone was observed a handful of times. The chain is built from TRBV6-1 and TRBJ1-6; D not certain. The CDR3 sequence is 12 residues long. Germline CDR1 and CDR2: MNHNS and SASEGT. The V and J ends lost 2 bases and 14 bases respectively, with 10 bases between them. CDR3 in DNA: TGTGCCAGCAGTGAAAACCCACGGGCCCTCCACTTT. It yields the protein CASSENPRALHF.

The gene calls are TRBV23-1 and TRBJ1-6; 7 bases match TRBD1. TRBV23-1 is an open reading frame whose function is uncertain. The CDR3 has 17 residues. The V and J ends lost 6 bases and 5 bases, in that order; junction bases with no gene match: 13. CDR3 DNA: TGCGCCAGCAGCAAGGGAAGCAGGGGGTGGAATAATTCACCCCTCCACTTT. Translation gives CASSKGSRGWNNSPLHF.

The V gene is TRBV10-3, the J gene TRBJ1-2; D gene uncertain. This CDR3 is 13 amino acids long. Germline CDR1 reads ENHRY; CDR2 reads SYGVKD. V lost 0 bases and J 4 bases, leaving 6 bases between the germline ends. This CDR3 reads CAISESRGYGYTF. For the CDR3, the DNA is TGTGCCATCAGTGAGTCGAGAGGCTATGGCTACACCTTC.

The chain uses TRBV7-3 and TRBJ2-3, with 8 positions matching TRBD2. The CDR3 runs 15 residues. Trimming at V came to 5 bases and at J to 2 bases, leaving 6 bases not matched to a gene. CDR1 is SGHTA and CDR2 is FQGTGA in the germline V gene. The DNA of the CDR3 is TGTGCCAGCAGCCCGTTAGCGGGACTCACAGATACGCAGTATTTT. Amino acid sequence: CASSPLAGLTDTQYF.

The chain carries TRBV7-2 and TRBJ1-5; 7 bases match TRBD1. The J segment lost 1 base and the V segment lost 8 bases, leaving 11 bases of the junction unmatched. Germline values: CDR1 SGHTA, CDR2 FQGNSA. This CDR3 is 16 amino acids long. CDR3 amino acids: CASGPSTGQSNQPQHF. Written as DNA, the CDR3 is TGTGCCAGCGGACCGTCCACGGGACAGAGCAATCAGCCCCAGCATTTT.

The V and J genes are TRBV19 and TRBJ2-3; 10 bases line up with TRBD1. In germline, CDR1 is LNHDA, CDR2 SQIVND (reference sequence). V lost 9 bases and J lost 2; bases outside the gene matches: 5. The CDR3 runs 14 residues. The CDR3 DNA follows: TGTGCCAGCAAGGACAGGGGGATCACAGATACGCAGTATTTT. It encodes CASKDRGITDTQYF.

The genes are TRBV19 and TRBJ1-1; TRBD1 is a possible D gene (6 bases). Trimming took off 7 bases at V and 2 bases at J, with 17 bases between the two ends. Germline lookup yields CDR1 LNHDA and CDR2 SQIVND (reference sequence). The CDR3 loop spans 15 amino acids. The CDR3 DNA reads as TGTGCCAGTAAGGACAGTGCCTCGAGAAACACTGAAGCTTTCTTT. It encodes CASKDSASRNTEAFF.

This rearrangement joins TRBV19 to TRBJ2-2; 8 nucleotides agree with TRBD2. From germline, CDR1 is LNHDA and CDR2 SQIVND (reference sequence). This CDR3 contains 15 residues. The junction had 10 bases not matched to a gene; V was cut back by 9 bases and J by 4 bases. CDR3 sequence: CASSPGLGVTGELFF. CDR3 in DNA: TGTGCCAGCTCACCGGGACTAGGTGTCACCGGGGAGCTGTTTTTT.

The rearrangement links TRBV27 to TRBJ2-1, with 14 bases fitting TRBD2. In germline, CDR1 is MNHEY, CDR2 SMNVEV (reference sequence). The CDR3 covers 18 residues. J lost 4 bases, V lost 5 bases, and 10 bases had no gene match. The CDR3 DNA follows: TGTGCCAGCAGTGCCCTGACTAGCGGGGGGGCCTCGTACAATGAGCAGTTCTTC. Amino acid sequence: CASSALTSGGASYNEQFF.

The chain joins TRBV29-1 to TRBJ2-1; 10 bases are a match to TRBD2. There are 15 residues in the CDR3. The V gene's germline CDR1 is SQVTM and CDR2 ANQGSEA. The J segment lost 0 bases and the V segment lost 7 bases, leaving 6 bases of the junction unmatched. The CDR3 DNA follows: TGCAGCGCAGGACTAGCGGAGAGCTCCTACAATGAGCAGTTCTTC. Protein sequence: CSAGLAESSYNEQFF.

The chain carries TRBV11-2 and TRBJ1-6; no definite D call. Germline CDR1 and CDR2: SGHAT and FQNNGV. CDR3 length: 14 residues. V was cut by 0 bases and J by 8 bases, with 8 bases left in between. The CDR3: CASSLERMDSPLHF. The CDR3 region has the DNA TGTGCCAGCAGCTTAGAGAGGATGGATTCACCCCTCCACTTT.

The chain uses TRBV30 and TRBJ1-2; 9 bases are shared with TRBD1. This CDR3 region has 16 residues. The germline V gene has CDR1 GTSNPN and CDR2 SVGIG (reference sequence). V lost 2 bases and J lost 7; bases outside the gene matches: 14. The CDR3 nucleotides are TGTGCCTGGAGTCCCGGGACAGGGTCCGGAGTTTCTGGCTACACCTTC. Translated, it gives CAWSPGTGSGVSGYTF.

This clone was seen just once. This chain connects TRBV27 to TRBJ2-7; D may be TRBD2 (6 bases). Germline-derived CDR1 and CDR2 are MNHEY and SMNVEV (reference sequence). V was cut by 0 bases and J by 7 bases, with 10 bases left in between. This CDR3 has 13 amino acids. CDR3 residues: CASSLSVRGEQYF. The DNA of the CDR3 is TGTGCCAGCAGTTTATCGGTACGGGGGGAGCAGTACTTC.

CDR3 amino acids: CASSAPGTGAYEQYF. Written as DNA, the CDR3 is TGTGCCAGCAGCGCCCCCGGGACAGGGGCCTACGAGCAGTACTTC. This chain links TRBV7-2 with TRBJ2-7; 10 nucleotides agree with TRBD1. This CDR3 comprises 15 residues. CDR1 and CDR2 (germline): SGHTA, FQGNSA. V dropped 5 bases and J dropped 2; count of bases not matched to a gene: 6. The whole variable domain, remainder taken from reference TRBV7-2 and TRBJ2-7, is GAGVSQSPSNKVTEKGKDVELRCDPISGHTALYWYRQSLGQGLEFLIYFQGNSAPDKSGLPSDRFSAERTGGSVSTLTIQRTQQEDSAVYLCASSAPGTGAYEQYFGPGTRLTVT.

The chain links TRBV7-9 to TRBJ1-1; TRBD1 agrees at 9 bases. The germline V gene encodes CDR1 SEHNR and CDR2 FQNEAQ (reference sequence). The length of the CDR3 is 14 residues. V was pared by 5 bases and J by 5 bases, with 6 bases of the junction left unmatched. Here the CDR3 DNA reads TGTGCCAGCAGCCGGACAGGGGATTGGACTGAAGCTTTCTTT. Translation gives CASSRTGDWTEAFF.

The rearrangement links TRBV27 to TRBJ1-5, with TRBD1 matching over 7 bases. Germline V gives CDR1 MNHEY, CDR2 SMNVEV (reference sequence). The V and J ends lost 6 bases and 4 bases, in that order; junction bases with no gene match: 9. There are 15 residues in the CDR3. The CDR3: CASRRGTAENQPQHF. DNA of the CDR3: TGTGCCAGCAGACGAGGGACAGCAGAAAATCAGCCCCAGCATTTT.

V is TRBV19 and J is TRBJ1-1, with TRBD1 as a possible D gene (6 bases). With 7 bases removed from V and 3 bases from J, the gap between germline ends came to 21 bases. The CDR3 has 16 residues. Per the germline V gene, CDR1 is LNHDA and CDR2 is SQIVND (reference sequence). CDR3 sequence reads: CASKSSGGSRHTEAFF. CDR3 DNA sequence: TGTGCCAGTAAATCCTCGGGGGGCTCCAGGCACACTGAAGCTTTCTTT.

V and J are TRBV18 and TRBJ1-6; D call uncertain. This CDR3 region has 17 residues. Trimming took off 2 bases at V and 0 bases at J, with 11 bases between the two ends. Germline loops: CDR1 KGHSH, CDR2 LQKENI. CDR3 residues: CASSPFRDSSYNSPLHF. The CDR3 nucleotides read TGTGCCAGCTCACCATTCCGCGATAGCTCCTATAATTCACCCCTCCACTTT.

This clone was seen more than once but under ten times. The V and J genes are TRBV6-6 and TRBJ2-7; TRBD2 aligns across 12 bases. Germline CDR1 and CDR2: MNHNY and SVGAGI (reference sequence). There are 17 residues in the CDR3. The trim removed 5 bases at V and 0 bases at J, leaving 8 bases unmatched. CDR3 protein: CASSPRLAGASSYEQYF. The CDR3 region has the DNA TGTGCCAGCAGTCCAAGACTAGCGGGGGCCAGCTCCTACGAGCAGTACTTC.

The CDR3 region has the DNA TGTGCCAGCAGTTACTCTCAGGCAGCGAACACTGAAGCTTTCTTT. Translation gives CASSYSQAANTEAFF. This sequence joins TRBV6-5 and TRBJ1-1; D is undetermined. Trimming took off 0 bases at V and 1 base at J, with 9 bases between the two ends. The length of the CDR3 is 15 residues. The germline CDR1 and CDR2 sequences are MNHEY and SVGAGI.

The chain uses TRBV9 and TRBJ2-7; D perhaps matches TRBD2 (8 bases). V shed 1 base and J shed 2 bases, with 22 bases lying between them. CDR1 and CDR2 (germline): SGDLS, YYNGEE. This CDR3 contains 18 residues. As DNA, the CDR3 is TGTGCCAGCAGCGTAAGCGGGGGCGGACAGACAGGGACCTACGAGCAGTACTTC. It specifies CASSVSGGGQTGTYEQYF.

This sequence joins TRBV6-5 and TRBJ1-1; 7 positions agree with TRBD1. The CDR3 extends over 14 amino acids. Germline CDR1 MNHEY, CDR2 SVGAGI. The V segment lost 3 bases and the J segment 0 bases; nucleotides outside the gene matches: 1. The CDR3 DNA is TGTGCCAGCAGTTATGGGACAGTGAACACTGAAGCTTTCTTT. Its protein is CASSYGTVNTEAFF.

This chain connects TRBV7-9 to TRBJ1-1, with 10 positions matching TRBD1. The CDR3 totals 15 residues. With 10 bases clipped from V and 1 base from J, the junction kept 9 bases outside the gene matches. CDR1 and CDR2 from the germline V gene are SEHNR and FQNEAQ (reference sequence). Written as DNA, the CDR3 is TGTGCCACCAACCTCGGACAGGGGGAGAACACTGAAGCTTTCTTT. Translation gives CATNLGQGENTEAFF.

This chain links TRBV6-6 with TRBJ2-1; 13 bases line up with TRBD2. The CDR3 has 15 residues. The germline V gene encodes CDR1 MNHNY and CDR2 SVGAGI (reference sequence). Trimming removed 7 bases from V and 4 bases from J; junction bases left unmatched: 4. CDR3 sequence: CASNLLAGGYNEQFF. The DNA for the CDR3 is TGTGCCAGCAACCTACTAGCGGGGGGGTACAATGAGCAGTTCTTC.

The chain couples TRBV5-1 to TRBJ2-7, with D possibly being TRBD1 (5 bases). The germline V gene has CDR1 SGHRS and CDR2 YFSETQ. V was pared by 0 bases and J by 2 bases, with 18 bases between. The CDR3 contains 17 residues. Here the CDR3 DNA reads TGCGCCAGCAGCTTGGCTCAAACTGGGGCAGGTACCTACGAGCAGTACTTC. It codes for CASSLAQTGAGTYEQYF.

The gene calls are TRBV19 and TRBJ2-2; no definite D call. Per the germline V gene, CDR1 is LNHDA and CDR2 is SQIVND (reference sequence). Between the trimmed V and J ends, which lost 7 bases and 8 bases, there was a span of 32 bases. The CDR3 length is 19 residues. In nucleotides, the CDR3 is TGTGCCAGTACCCAGAATACGGCCGAGGTTCATAGACGACGAGGGGAGCTGTTTTTT. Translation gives CASTQNTAEVHRRRGELFF. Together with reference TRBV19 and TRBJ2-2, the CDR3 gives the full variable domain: DGGITQSPKYLFRKEGQNVTLSCEQNLNHDAMYWYRQDPGQGLRLIYYSQIVNDFQKGDIAEGYSVSREKKESFPLTVTSAQKNPTAFYLCASTQNTAEVHRRRGELFFGEGSRLTVL.